This T cell receptor (beta chain) originates from a study of blood T cell repertoires in COVID-19. Study at large: Material from acute and convalescent COVID-19 was sourced from the United States, Italy and Spain.

V lost 2 bases and J lost 2, with 9 bases in between. Germline V lookup: CDR1 SGHTA, CDR2 FQGTGA. The length of the CDR3 is 15 residues. Per the original methods: Reference gene primer amplification yielded estimated nucleated cell counts. Libraries were prepared by immunoSEQ multiplex PCR; TCRdb keeps only in-frame clonotypes and omits some of them. V and J calls and clone size are as listed in that table; D and trimming were resolved from the DNA. The sample records approximately 340,000 clones, around four fifths being singletons. The chain combines TRBV7-3 with TRBJ2-2; D call uncertain. The TCR sequence derives from a man aged 25 to 40 with active or convalescent COVID-19. The source material was peripheral blood. CDR3: CASSLAQLNTGELFF. The CDR3 region has the DNA TGTGCCAGCAGCTTAGCACAGCTAAACACCGGGGAGCTGTTTTTT.